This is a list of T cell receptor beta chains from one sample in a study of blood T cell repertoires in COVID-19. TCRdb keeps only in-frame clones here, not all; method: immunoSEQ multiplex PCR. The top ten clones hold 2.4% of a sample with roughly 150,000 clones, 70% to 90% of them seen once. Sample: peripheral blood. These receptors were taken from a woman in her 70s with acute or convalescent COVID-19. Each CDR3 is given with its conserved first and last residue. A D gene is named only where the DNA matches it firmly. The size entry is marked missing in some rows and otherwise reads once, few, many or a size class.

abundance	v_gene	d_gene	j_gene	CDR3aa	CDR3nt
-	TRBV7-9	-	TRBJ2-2	CASSSQGVGELFF	TGTGCCAGCAGCTCACAGGGAGTCGGGGAGCTGTTTTTT
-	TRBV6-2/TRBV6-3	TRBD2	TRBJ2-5	CASSYSIAGGQETQYF	TGTGCCAGCAGTTACTCGATAGCGGGGGGCCAAGAGACCCAGTACTTC
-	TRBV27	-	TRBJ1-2	CASSFAGYNYGYTF	TGTGCCAGCAGTTTCGCCGGTTATAACTATGGCTACACCTTC
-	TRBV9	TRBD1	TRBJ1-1	CASSALDRAEAFF	TGTGCCAGCAGCGCTCTCGACAGGGCTGAAGCTTTCTTT
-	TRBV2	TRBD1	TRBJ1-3	CASSWTGTGSGNTIYF	TGTGCCAGCAGTTGGACAGGAACCGGGTCTGGAAACACCATATATTTT
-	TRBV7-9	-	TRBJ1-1	CASSWALNTEAFF	TGTGCCAGCAGCTGGGCCCTGAACACTGAAGCTTTCTTT
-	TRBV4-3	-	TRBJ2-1	CASSQDSSSYNEQFF	TGCGCCAGCAGCCAAGATAGTTCTTCTTACAATGAGCAGTTCTTC
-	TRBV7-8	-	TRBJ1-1	CASSLVRQEAFF	TGTGCCAGCAGCTTAGTTCGCCAGGAAGCTTTCTTT
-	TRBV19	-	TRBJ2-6	CASSINSYGLIGGANVLTF	TGTGCCAGTAGTATCAACTCCTACGGACTAATAGGTGGGGCCAACGTCCTGACTTTC
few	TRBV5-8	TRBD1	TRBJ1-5	CASSLGQGVQPQHF	TGTGCCAGCAGCTTGGGACAGGGAGTTCAGCCCCAGCATTTT
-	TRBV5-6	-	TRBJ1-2	CASSSRVLGGYTF	TGTGCCAGCAGCTCGCGGGTCCTGGGTGGCTACACCTTC
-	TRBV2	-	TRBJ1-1	CASSVLQKYTEAFF	TGTGCCAGCAGTGTCTTACAGAAATACACTGAAGCTTTCTTT
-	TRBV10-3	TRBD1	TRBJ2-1	CAISPGTGNYYEQFF	TGTGCCATCAGTCCAGGGACAGGGAATTATTATGAGCAGTTCTTC
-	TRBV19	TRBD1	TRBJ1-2	CASSLRTGSLGYGYTF	TGTGCCAGTAGTCTGAGGACAGGGTCCCTAGGCTATGGCTACACCTTC
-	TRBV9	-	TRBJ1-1	CASSVDLSTEAFF	TGTGCCAGCAGCGTAGACTTGAGTACTGAAGCTTTCTTT
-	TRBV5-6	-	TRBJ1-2	CASSLTGLREYGYTF	TGTGCCAGCAGCTTAACAGGGTTGAGGGAATATGGCTACACCTTC
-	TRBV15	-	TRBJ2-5	CATSRDVGGETQYF	TGTGCCACCAGCAGAGATGTGGGAGGAGAGACCCAGTACTTC
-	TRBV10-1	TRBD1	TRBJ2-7	CASSESTGAYEQYF	TGCGCCAGCAGTGAGTCGACAGGGGCCTACGAGCAGTACTTC
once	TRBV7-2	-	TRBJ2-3	CASTRGQFFTSTDTQYF	TGTGCCAGCACTCGAGGACAGTTTTTTACTAGCACAGATACGCAGTATTTT
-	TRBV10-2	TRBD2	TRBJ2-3	CASSESEWTSGGTDTQYF	TGCGCCAGCAGTGAGTCCGAATGGACTAGCGGGGGCACAGATACGCAGTATTTT
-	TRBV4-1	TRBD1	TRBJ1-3	CASSRDSNLQGVKSGNTIYF	TGCGCCAGCAGCCGAGACTCCAATTTACAGGGGGTAAAGTCTGGAAACACCATATATTTT
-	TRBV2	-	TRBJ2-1	CASRRGISSYNEQFF	TGTGCCAGCAGACGGGGGATAAGCTCCTACAATGAGCAGTTCTTC
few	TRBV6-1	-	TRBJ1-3	CASSERDFATDARRNTIYF	TGTGCCAGCAGTGAGAGGGACTTCGCCACTGACGCAAGGCGAAACACCATATATTTT
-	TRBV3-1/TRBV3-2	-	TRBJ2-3	CASSLGQTYTDTQYF	TGTGCCAGCAGCCTAGGACAGACCTACACAGATACGCAGTATTTT
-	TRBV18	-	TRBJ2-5	CASSPPGTRFGETQYF	TGTGCCAGCTCACCGCCCGGGACACGCTTCGGAGAGACCCAGTACTTC
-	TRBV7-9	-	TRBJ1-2	CASSVYLIGAYGYTF	TGTGCCAGCAGCGTCTACCTTATTGGGGCGTATGGCTACACCTTC
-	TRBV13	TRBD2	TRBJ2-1	CASSPRGGGYNEQFF	TGTGCCAGCAGCCCCCGGGGCGGGGGGTACAATGAGCAGTTCTTC
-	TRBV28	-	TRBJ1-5	CASSPPVSENQPQHF	TGTGCCAGCAGTCCCCCCGTTTCAGAAAATCAGCCCCAGCATTTT
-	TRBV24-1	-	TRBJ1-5	CATSDSEGGNQPQHF	TGTGCCACCAGTGATTCGGAGGGTGGGAATCAGCCCCAGCATTTT
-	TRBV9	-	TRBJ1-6	CASSLATDSPLHF	TGTGCCAGCAGCTTGGCCACCGATTCACCCCTCCACTTT
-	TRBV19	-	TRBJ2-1	CASSTDYTYNEQFF	TGTGCCAGTAGTACCGACTATACCTACAATGAGCAGTTCTTC
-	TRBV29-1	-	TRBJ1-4	CSVRGGSVPTNEKLFF	TGCAGCGTTAGGGGGGGCTCGGTGCCAACTAATGAAAAACTGTTTTTT
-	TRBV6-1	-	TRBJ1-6	CASSEVQGYNSPLHF	TGTGCCAGCAGTGAGGTACAGGGATATAATTCACCCCTCCACTTT
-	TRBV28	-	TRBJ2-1	CASIKASTGHNEQFF	TGTGCCAGCATTAAAGCCTCGACAGGTCACAATGAGCAGTTCTTC
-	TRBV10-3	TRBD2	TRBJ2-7	CAIRGTSGGGYEQYF	TGTGCCATCAGAGGGACTAGCGGGGGCGGTTACGAGCAGTACTTC
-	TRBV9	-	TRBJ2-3	CASRGADTQYF	TGTGCCAGCAGGGGCGCAGATACGCAGTATTTT
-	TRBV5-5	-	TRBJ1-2	CASSTQPKADYGYTF	TGTGCCAGCAGCACCCAGCCTAAAGCGGACTATGGCTACACCTTC
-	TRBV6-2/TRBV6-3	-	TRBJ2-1	CASSSPNTGEQFF	TGTGCCAGCAGTTCCCCTAATACCGGTGAGCAGTTCTTC
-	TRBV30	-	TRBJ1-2	CAYGRSGYTF	TGTGCCTACGGGAGGAGTGGCTACACCTTC
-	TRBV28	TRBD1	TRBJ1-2	CASSSPSDRVNGYTF	TGTGCCAGCAGTTCACCCTCAGACAGGGTCAATGGCTACACCTTC
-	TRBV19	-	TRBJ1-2	CASSIPRQGFNYGYTF	TGTGCCAGTAGTATCCCTAGGCAGGGGTTTAACTATGGCTACACCTTC
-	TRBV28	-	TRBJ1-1	CASSRKSWTENTEAFF	TGTGCCAGCAGCCGAAAATCCTGGACAGAGAACACTGAAGCTTTCTTT
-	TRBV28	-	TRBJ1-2	CASSSGLFLNYGYTF	TGTGCCAGCAGTTCAGGTCTATTTCTTAACTATGGCTACACCTTC
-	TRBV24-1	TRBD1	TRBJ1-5	CATMSQGAPRNQPQHF	TGTGCCACCATGTCACAGGGGGCGCCTAGGAATCAGCCCCAGCATTTT
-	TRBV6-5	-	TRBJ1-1	CASIIGQANTEAFF	TGTGCCAGCATTATTGGGCAGGCGAACACTGAAGCTTTCTTT
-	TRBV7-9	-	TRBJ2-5	CASSRTTGETQYF	TGTGCCAGCAGCCGGACGACGGGGGAGACCCAGTACTTC
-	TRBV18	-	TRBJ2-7	CASSPGLQTGEQYF	TGTGCCAGCTCACCGGGACTCCAAACAGGCGAGCAGTACTTC
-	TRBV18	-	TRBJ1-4	CASSATRVVGNEKLFF	TGTGCCAGCTCAGCAACTAGGGTAGTTGGGAATGAAAAACTGTTTTTT
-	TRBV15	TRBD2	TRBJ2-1	CATSFRLAGNEQFF	TGTGCCACCAGCTTCCGACTAGCGGGCAATGAGCAGTTCTTC
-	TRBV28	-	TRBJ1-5	CASIQGVRQHF	TGTGCCAGCATTCAGGGTGTTAGGCAGCATTTT
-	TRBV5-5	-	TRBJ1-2	CASSLSGIYGYTF	TGTGCCAGCAGCTTGTCAGGGATCTATGGCTACACCTTC